Each of the 32 T cell receptor beta chains below was sequenced from the same sample in a study of blood T cell repertoires in COVID-19. The assay was immunoSEQ multiplex PCR, and TCRdb's table has in-frame clones only and misses some. Of tens of thousands of clones in the sample, about 91% are singletons; the top ten hold around 3.1%. The material sequenced was peripheral blood. The source of these receptors is a woman aged 70-85 years with active COVID-19.

The chain combines TRBV10-1 with TRBJ2-7, with TRBD2 as a possible D gene (5 bases). Between the trimmed V and J ends, which lost 0 bases and 9 bases, there was a span of 12 bases. Germline V gene data show CDR1 as WNHNN and CDR2 as SYGVQD (reference sequence). The CDR3 is 13 residues long. Written as DNA, the CDR3 is TGCGCCAGCAGTGAGTCTCCGGGGAGCGTGCAGTACTTC. This encodes CASSESPGSVQYF.

The CDR3 coding sequence is TGTGCCAGCAGGAAGGAGGGCACTGAAGCTTTCTTT. Its translation: CASRKEGTEAFF. The rearrangement joins TRBV6-5 to TRBJ1-1; D unclear. Trimming shortened V by 6 bases and J by 4 bases, and 9 bases separated the two germline ends. This CDR3 comprises 12 residues. Germline lookup yields CDR1 MNHEY and CDR2 SVGAGI.

V usage is TRBV7-8 and J usage is TRBJ2-1, with a possible D match to TRBD2 (6 bases). The CDR3 totals 17 residues. Trimming pared 4 bases from V and 0 bases from J, leaving 16 bases between. Germline CDR1 reads SGHVS; CDR2 reads FQNEAQ. The CDR3 sequence is CASSWGRSGLSYNEQFF. CDR3 in DNA: TGTGCCAGCAGCTGGGGGAGAAGCGGGCTCTCCTACAATGAGCAGTTCTTC. Variable domain in full (rest from reference TRBV7-8 and TRBJ2-1): GAGVSQSPRYKVAKRGQDVALRCDPISGHVSLFWYQQALGQGPEFLTYFQNEAQLDKSGLPSDRFFAERPEGSVSTLKIQRTQQEDSAVYLCASSWGRSGLSYNEQFFGPGTRLTVL.

This clone has just one count. V is TRBV5-4 and J is TRBJ2-7; 9 nucleotides agree with TRBD1. V lost 4 bases and J lost 6; bases outside the gene matches: 8. The CDR3 totals 14 residues. Germline V lookup: CDR1 SGHNT, CDR2 YYREEE (reference sequence). The CDR3 is CASSPRTGAFEQYF. The CDR3 bases are TGTGCCAGCAGCCCCAGGACAGGGGCATTCGAGCAGTACTTC.

A word on this clone: An end of the junction differs from the germline gene, which may be a read error. This chain links TRBV7-7 with TRBJ2-5, with 7 positions matching TRBD1. The germline V gene encodes CDR1 SSHAT and CDR2 FNYEAQ (reference sequence). The length of the CDR3 is 15 residues. The CDR3 DNA reads TGTGCTAGCAGCTTGGACGGCAGGGGACAGGAGACCCAGTACTTC. This sequence encodes CASSLDGRGQETQYF.

This clone was observed a single time. This chain links TRBV19 with TRBJ1-2, with D hard to call. The CDR3 has 13 amino acids. The germline CDR1 and CDR2 sequences are LNHDA and SQIVND (reference sequence). The V gene lost 3 bases and the J gene lost 2 bases, with 7 bases spanning the gap. CDR3 sequence reads: CASSISPNYGYTF. The CDR3 DNA reads TGTGCCAGTAGTATCTCCCCCAACTATGGCTACACCTTC.

V usage is TRBV18 and J usage is TRBJ1-2, with TRBD1 identical over 9 bases. Germline V gene sequence: CDR1 KGHSH, CDR2 LQKENI. The CDR3 length is 13 residues. With V trimmed by 3 bases and J by 7 bases, 3 bases remained unmatched. The CDR3 DNA reads TGTGCCAGCTCACCCGGGACAGGGCTTGGCTACACCTTC. It yields the protein CASSPGTGLGYTF.

This chain joins TRBV18 and TRBJ1-1; D is unresolved. CDR1 KGHSH and CDR2 LQKENI come from the germline V gene. This CDR3 is built from 14 residues. Trimming took 8 bases from V and 1 from J, leaving 14 bases between them. The CDR3 nucleotides read TGTGCCAGCCTACTGGGCCAAGAGAACACTGAAGCTTTCTTT. Its protein is CASLLGQENTEAFF.

V and J are TRBV2 and TRBJ1-5; possible D gene TRBD1, 6 bases. From germline, CDR1 is SNHLY and CDR2 FYNNEI. There are 15 residues in the CDR3. The V and J ends lost 5 bases and 1 base respectively, with 12 bases between them. The CDR3 DNA follows: TGTGCCAGCAGTAGTCGGGGGGCGAGCAATCAGCCCCAGCATTTT. Translated: CASSSRGASNQPQHF.

This clone was seen a single time. The J gene is TRBJ2-1, the V gene TRBV11-2; maybe TRBD2 (7 bases). V lost 11 bases, J lost 5 bases, and 19 bases lay in between. The CDR3 consists of 14 residues. From germline, CDR1 is SGHAT and CDR2 FQNNGV. Here the CDR3 DNA reads TGTGCCGGGGGGCTGCGGGGGAGAAACAATGAGCAGTTCTTC. This translates into CAGGLRGRNNEQFF.

The genes are TRBV28 and TRBJ1-2; TRBD1 aligns across 7 bases. V gave up 3 bases and J gave up 4 bases; unmatched junction bases: 8. The CDR3 covers 15 residues. Germline loops: CDR1 MDHEN, CDR2 SYDVKM. The CDR3 coding sequence is TGTGCCAGCAGTTTCCTAACCCGACAGGGCTATGGCTACACCTTC. It translates to CASSFLTRQGYGYTF.

The genes are TRBV5-1 and TRBJ1-1; TRBD1 aligns across 9 bases. J lost 6 bases, V lost 3 bases, and 9 bases had no gene match. Per the germline V gene, CDR1 is SGHRS and CDR2 is YFSETQ. CDR3 length equals 15 residues. The CDR3 nucleotides read TGCGCCAGCAGCTGGGACAGGGCGGTAGGGGCTGAAGCTTTCTTT. Translating it yields CASSWDRAVGAEAFF.

This clone was observed a handful of times. This chain connects TRBV30 to TRBJ1-6; D uncertain. The V end was cut by 3 bases, the J end by 8 bases, with 5 bases between. This CDR3 is 11 amino acids long. The V gene's germline CDR1 is GTSNPN and CDR2 SVGIG (reference sequence). The CDR3 is CAWRTDSPLHF. CDR3 in DNA: TGTGCCTGGAGAACAGATTCACCCCTCCACTTT.

This clone occurred once. The V and J genes are TRBV28 and TRBJ1-1, with unresolved D. The CDR3 consists of 13 residues. The germline V gene has CDR1 MDHEN and CDR2 SYDVKM. V was trimmed by 2 bases and J by 8 bases, leaving 12 bases between them. DNA of the CDR3: TGTGCCAGCAGTTTAACCCAGGCCACGGAAGCTTTCTTT. Amino acids: CASSLTQATEAFF.

This chain connects TRBV6-5 to TRBJ2-5, with D possibly TRBD1 on 6 matching bases. Germline CDR1 MNHEY, CDR2 SVGAGI. The V and J ends lost 8 bases and 7 bases respectively, with 14 bases between them. The CDR3 has 12 amino acids. The CDR3 protein is CASGDTTWTQYF. CDR3 nucleotide sequence: TGTGCCAGCGGGGACACTACATGGACCCAGTACTTC.

The chain combines TRBV24-1 with TRBJ2-7; 7 positions agree with TRBD1. Trimming removed 3 bases from V and 3 bases from J; junction bases left unmatched: 7. This CDR3 contains 15 residues. Germline V gene lookup returns CDR1 KGHDR and CDR2 SFDVKD. The CDR3 here is CATSDGRGTNYEQYF. In nucleotides, the CDR3 is TGTGCCACCAGTGATGGCAGGGGGACAAACTACGAGCAGTACTTC.

V is TRBV4-2 and J is TRBJ2-3; 8 nucleotides line up with TRBD2. The J segment lost 5 bases and the V segment lost 0 bases, leaving 7 bases of the junction unmatched. Germline loops: CDR1 LGHNA, CDR2 YNFKEQ. The CDR3 has 16 residues. Here the CDR3 reads CASSQDVSSGRDTQYF. CDR3 DNA: TGTGCCAGCAGCCAAGACGTTTCGAGCGGGAGAGATACGCAGTATTTT.

V is TRBV7-2 and J is TRBJ2-5, with D maybe TRBD1 (5 bases). This CDR3 is built from 14 residues. The V end was cut by 5 bases, the J end by 5 bases, with 15 bases between. The V gene's germline CDR1 is SGHTA and CDR2 FQGNSA. The CDR3 reads CASSPRVRDETQYF. The DNA for the CDR3 is TGTGCCAGCAGCCCTAGAGTCAGGGATGAGACCCAGTACTTC. The full variable domain, with the rest looked up from reference TRBV7-2 and TRBJ2-5, is GAGVSQSPSNKVTEKGKDVELRCDPISGHTALYWYRQSLGQGLEFLIYFQGNSAPDKSGLPSDRFSAERTGGSVSTLTIQRTQQEDSAVYLCASSPRVRDETQYFGPGTRLLVL.

V usage is TRBV28 and J usage is TRBJ1-2; 11 bases agree with TRBD1. The length of the CDR3 is 16 residues. V was clipped by 7 bases and J by 4 bases; unmatched bases: 11. The V gene's germline CDR1 is MDHEN and CDR2 SYDVKM. CDR3 sequence (DNA): TGTGCCAGCACTACCCCCCGGACAGGGGGCGTCTATGGCTACACCTTC. Its translation: CASTTPRTGGVYGYTF.

V gene TRBV6-5 combines with J gene TRBJ1-3, with D hard to call. V was trimmed by 5 bases and J by 0 bases, leaving 11 bases between them. In germline, CDR1 is MNHEY, CDR2 SVGAGI. There are 15 residues in the CDR3. The CDR3 bases are TGTGCCAGCAGTCTAGGGAGTTTCTCTGGAAACACCATATATTTT. Its translation: CASSLGSFSGNTIYF.

This chain uses TRBV27 with TRBJ1-1; D unclear. CDR1 is MNHEY, CDR2 SMNVEV, per germline (reference sequence). Trimming took off 3 bases at V and 2 bases at J, with 13 bases between the two ends. This CDR3 region has 15 residues. CDR3 coding DNA: TGTGCCAGCAGTTTGTCGACGCGGGGTAACACTGAAGCTTTCTTT. Translation gives CASSLSTRGNTEAFF.

The CDR3 sequence is CASTMGQGGWETQYF. CDR3 DNA: TGTGCCAGCACCATGGGACAGGGGGGATGGGAGACCCAGTACTTC. The chain carries TRBV9 and TRBJ2-5, with TRBD1 matching over 11 bases. The germline CDR1 and CDR2 sequences are SGDLS and YYNGEE. Trimming removed 6 bases from V and 5 bases from J; junction bases left unmatched: 9. CDR3 length equals 15 residues.

The chain carries TRBV2 and TRBJ2-5; the match to TRBD2 covers 10 bases. There are 17 residues in the CDR3. V shed 2 bases, J shed 1 base, and the junction held 7 bases outside the gene matches. CDR1 is SNHLY, CDR2 FYNNEI, per germline. The CDR3 sequence: CASSELAGGVPQETQYF. Here the CDR3 DNA reads TGTGCCAGCAGTGAATTAGCGGGAGGCGTCCCCCAAGAGACCCAGTACTTC.

This chain uses TRBV2 with TRBJ1-2; 9 bases agree with TRBD1. Germline values: CDR1 SNHLY, CDR2 FYNNEI. The CDR3 length is 16 residues. Unmatched junction bases numbered 13, after V lost 3 bases and J lost 8 bases. CDR3 bases: TGTGCCAGCAGTGACAGGGGACAGGGAGGGCCTATCGGCTACACCTTC. This encodes CASSDRGQGGPIGYTF.

V gene TRBV19 combines with J gene TRBJ1-5; tentative D call: TRBD1 (6 bases). Germline V gene sequence: CDR1 LNHDA, CDR2 SQIVND (reference sequence). Trimming took off 7 bases at V and 5 bases at J, with 18 bases between the two ends. The CDR3 is made up of 15 amino acids. CDR3 DNA: TGTGCCAGTATGGCCGTCGGGACATACCATCAGCCCCAGCATTTT. This translates into CASMAVGTYHQPQHF. The full variable domain, rest sourced from reference TRBV19 and TRBJ1-5, is DGGITQSPKYLFRKEGQNVTLSCEQNLNHDAMYWYRQDPGQGLRLIYYSQIVNDFQKGDIAEGYSVSREKKESFPLTVTSAQKNPTAFYLCASMAVGTYHQPQHFGDGTRLSIL.

V and J are TRBV7-3 and TRBJ2-3, with a weak D call TRBD1 (6 bases). This CDR3 is 14 amino acids long. The germline gives CDR1 SGHTA, CDR2 FQGTGA. Trimming removed 4 bases at V and 3 bases at J, with 11 bases between. The CDR3 here is CASSSGHATDTQYF. For the CDR3, the DNA is TGTGCCAGCAGCTCGGGACATGCGACAGATACGCAGTATTTT.

V is TRBV3-1 (or the pseudogene TRBV3-2) and J is TRBJ2-7; D gene unclear. With 4 bases removed from V and 3 bases from J, the gap between germline ends came to 7 bases. The CDR3 extends over 12 amino acids. CDR1 and CDR2 from the germline V gene are LGHDT and YNNKEL (reference sequence). The CDR3 region is CASSLLSYEQYF. CDR3 DNA: TGTGCCAGCAGCCTCTTGAGCTACGAGCAGTACTTC.

This chain links TRBV6-6 with TRBJ2-7, with 10 bases fitting TRBD2. Germline CDR1 reads MNHNY; CDR2 reads SVGAGI (reference sequence). Trimming removed 6 bases from V and 2 bases from J; junction bases left unmatched: 10. The CDR3 totals 16 residues. CDR3 DNA sequence: TGTGCCAGCAGCGGGGGGCTAGCGGGAGCGACCTACGAGCAGTACTTC. Translated, it gives CASSGGLAGATYEQYF.

This clone was observed once. The gene calls are TRBV7-2 and TRBJ2-5, with 9 positions matching TRBD2. Germline loops: CDR1 SGHTA, CDR2 FQGNSA. The CDR3 contains 16 residues. V was clipped by 2 bases and J by 4 bases; unmatched bases: 8. The CDR3 sequence: CASSLHVAGVPETQYF. The CDR3 DNA is TGTGCCAGCAGCTTACACGTAGCGGGAGTCCCAGAGACCCAGTACTTC.

The chain combines TRBV4-1 with TRBJ2-7, with D uncertain. V lost 1 base to trimming and J lost 3 bases, with 10 bases between them. Germline assignment: CDR1 MGHRA and CDR2 YSYEKL. This CDR3 region has 14 residues. CDR3 protein: CASSQGNSDYEQYF. CDR3 in DNA: TGCGCCAGCAGCCAAGGAAACAGTGACTACGAGCAGTACTTC.

The J gene is TRBJ1-1, the V gene TRBV5-1; 7 bases agree with TRBD1. Germline CDR1 SGHRS, CDR2 YFSETQ. Unmatched junction bases numbered 16, after V lost 4 bases and J lost 1 base. There are 18 residues in the CDR3. The CDR3 sequence is CASSIHETGIEPNTEAFF. The CDR3 DNA reads as TGCGCCAGCAGCATCCACGAGACAGGGATTGAACCGAACACTGAAGCTTTCTTT.

This rearrangement joins TRBV5-5 to TRBJ2-1; D not certain. The CDR3 runs to 12 residues. CDR1 and CDR2 from the germline V gene are SGHKS and YYEKEE (reference sequence). The V and J ends lost 4 bases and 0 bases respectively, with 2 bases between them. The CDR3 coding sequence is TGTGCCAGCAGCCTCTCCTACAATGAGCAGTTCTTC. Residues: CASSLSYNEQFF.